A single sample gave rise to the 10 T cell receptor beta chains below, sequenced in a study of CD8 T cells in ankylosing spondylitis. Study-level points and caveats: It appeared that ankylosing spondylitis blood was characterized by a TCR beta motif of eight highly homologous variants.

From the 5' RACE reads, TCRdb called clonotypes with MiXCR, one entry per CDR3 protein. The table includes more than 650,000 distinct CDR3 sequences, 12% detected once. Their antigen targets remain unknown. Sequencing was performed on blood, either unsorted or a sorted T cell fraction (not recorded which). These receptors originate from a male donor with ankylosing spondylitis.

CDR3 coding DNA: TGCAGTGCTAGTATCCGGGGGGAGACCCAGTACTTC. Protein product: CSASIRGETQYF. The rearrangement uses TRBV20-1 and TRBJ2-5; the D gene is possibly TRBD2 (6 bases). V was trimmed by 3 bases and J by 5 bases, leaving 10 bases between them. The CDR3 consists of 12 residues. CDR1 and CDR2 (germline): DFQATT, SNEGSKA (reference sequence).

This clonotype occurred many times. The CDR3 DNA is TGTGCCAGCAGTTACACAGTTGGGCTCACAGATACGCAGTATTTT. Translation gives CASSYTVGLTDTQYF. J is TRBJ2-3 and V is TRBV6-5; D gene uncertain. Germline V gene lookup returns CDR1 MNHEY and CDR2 SVGAGI. The ends were cut back, 2 bases at V and 2 bases at J, with 11 bases in the middle. CDR3 length: 15 amino acids.

The chain carries TRBV7-2 and TRBJ2-1; a weak D match, TRBD2 (5 bases). Germline loops: CDR1 SGHTA, CDR2 FQGNSA. The CDR3 length is 13 residues. V dropped 1 base and J dropped 10 bases, with 11 bases sitting between them. The CDR3 sequence: CASSLDRTGEQFF. The CDR3 DNA reads as TGTGCCAGCAGCTTAGATCGGACGGGAGAGCAGTTCTTC.

A few counts support this clonotype. The chain joins TRBV5-1 to TRBJ2-7, with no clear D. Germline CDR1 SGHRS, CDR2 YFSETQ. CDR3 length: 14 residues. V was trimmed by 3 bases and J by 3 bases, leaving 13 bases between them. The CDR3 spells CASSSSAANYEQYF. The DNA of the CDR3 is TGCGCCAGCAGCTCTTCAGCAGCGAACTACGAGCAGTACTTC.

This chain connects TRBV20-1 to TRBJ2-5; no clear D gene. The CDR3 length is 12 residues. Germline CDR1 reads DFQATT; CDR2 reads SNEGSKA (reference sequence). V was trimmed by 1 base and J by 4 bases, leaving 7 bases between them. CDR3 coding DNA: TGCAGTGCTAGAGTCTTAGGAGAGACCCAGTACTTC. Translated, it gives CSARVLGETQYF.

This clonotype was picked up a small number of times. The chain has TRBV13 and TRBJ1-2; the D gene is possibly TRBD1 (5 bases). This CDR3 contains 15 residues. The V gene lost 3 bases and the J gene lost 7 bases, with 18 bases spanning the gap. The V gene's germline CDR1 is PRHDT and CDR2 FYEKMQ (reference sequence). The CDR3 sequence: CASSFTPDSAGGYTF. The CDR3 bases are TGTGCCAGCAGCTTTACACCCGACAGTGCCGGTGGCTACACCTTC.

This clonotype was seen once. The rearrangement joins TRBV4-1 to TRBJ1-1, with no clear D. V lost 5 bases, J lost 5 bases, and 15 bases lay in between. Germline V gene sequence: CDR1 MGHRA, CDR2 YSYEKL. The CDR3 runs 14 residues. CDR3 bases: TGCGCCAGCAGCACGTTGCAAAAGCTGACTGAAGCTTTCTTT. It is translated as CASSTLQKLTEAFF.

This clonotype was found a few times. In DNA form, the CDR3 reads TGTGCCAGCAGCTTAGCAGGGTTAGGAGATACGCAGTATTTT. Amino acids: CASSLAGLGDTQYF. The rearrangement links TRBV7-9 to TRBJ2-3; no clear D. V was cut by 0 bases and J by 5 bases, with 9 bases left in between. Germline loops: CDR1 SEHNR, CDR2 FQNEAQ (reference sequence). The CDR3 loop spans 14 amino acids.

This clonotype has at least ten counts. The chain joins TRBV4-2 to TRBJ2-1; 10 bases line up with TRBD2. Trimming cost V 1 base and J 4 bases; bases outside gene matches: 4. Germline V lookup: CDR1 LGHNA, CDR2 YNFKEQ. The CDR3 is 16 amino acids. The CDR3 coding sequence is TGTGCCAGCAGCCAAGTAATAGCGGGGGGTTACAATGAGCAGTTCTTC. Translating gives CASSQVIAGGYNEQFF.

This clonotype was counted only a few times. V gene TRBV27 combines with J gene TRBJ2-3; TRBD1 might be the D (6 bases). The ends were cut back, 5 bases at V and 2 bases at J, with 14 bases in the middle. CDR3 length equals 15 residues. The V gene's germline CDR1 is MNHEY and CDR2 SMNVEV (reference sequence). The CDR3 region has the DNA TGTGCCAGCAGTCCCAGGACAGCATACACAGATACGCAGTATTTT. This codes for CASSPRTAYTDTQYF.